This passage covers 19 T cell receptor beta chains from one sample sequenced in a study of T cells in Graves' hyperthyroidism and ophthalmopathy. RNA transcripts served as the template for amplifying TCR beta CDR3 regions. Using the HTBI primer set, a first-round RT-PCR was run on the TCR CDR3. MiXCR, run by TCRdb on the multiplex PCR reads, gives a single entry per CDR3 protein. The data show 150,000 to 200,000 distinct CDR3 sequences, with 15% to 20% seen just once and approximately 28% held by the top ten. The sequenced sample consisted of blood. The receptors were sampled from a woman aged 45-65 years with Graves' hyperthyroidism.

The V call is TRBV9, the J call TRBJ1-2; unclear D gene. The germline V and J ends were trimmed by 1 base and 1 base, with 5 bases remaining between them. From germline, CDR1 is SGDLS and CDR2 YYNGEE. This CDR3 comprises 13 residues. The CDR3 here is CASSVMDNYGYTF. The CDR3, as DNA: TGTGCCAGCAGCGTAATGGATAACTATGGCTACACCTTC.

The V and J genes are TRBV4-1 and TRBJ2-3; 10 bases line up with TRBD2. V dropped 1 base and J dropped 5; count of bases not matched to a gene: 15. This CDR3 comprises 19 residues. Looked up from germline, CDR1 is MGHRA and CDR2 is YSYEKL. The CDR3 DNA sequence: TGCGCCAGCAGCCAAGCCTTGGCGGACAGCGGGGGGGCGGTAGATACGCAGTATTTT. It encodes CASSQALADSGGAVDTQYF.

This clonotype was counted many times. The CDR3 sequence is CASSVNYIEAFF. The DNA of the CDR3 is TGTGCCAGCAGTGTTAATTACATTGAAGCTTTCTTT. This chain connects TRBV25-1 to TRBJ1-1; D remains unclear. CDR1 MGHDK and CDR2 SYGVNS come from the germline V gene. V was clipped by 4 bases and J by 7 bases, with 10 bases between them. The CDR3 loop spans 12 amino acids.

The table lists this clonotype with many counts. CDR3 bases: TGTGCCAGCAGGCCCCGACAGGCGAACACTGAAGCTTTCTTT. This translates into CASRPRQANTEAFF. The chain couples TRBV27 to TRBJ1-1; D might be TRBD1 (6 bases). The ends were cut back, 6 bases at V and 1 base at J, with 12 bases in the middle. The CDR3 covers 14 residues. Germline assignment: CDR1 MNHEY and CDR2 SMNVEV (reference sequence).

The table lists this clonotype with a few counts. The chain couples TRBV24-1 to TRBJ2-6; D gene ambiguous. The CDR3 runs 13 residues. V was shortened by 10 bases and J by 2 bases, with 8 bases between the two germline ends. Looked up from germline, CDR1 is KGHDR and CDR2 is SFDVKD. The CDR3 loop is CATGRAGANVLTF. The CDR3 DNA is TGTGCCACGGGAAGGGCTGGGGCCAACGTCCTGACTTTC.

A note on this clonotype: A much bigger clone sits one base away, suggesting this may be a read error. The chain has TRBV7-9 and TRBJ1-3, with D hard to call. From germline, CDR1 is SEHNR and CDR2 FQNEAQ (reference sequence). This CDR3 has 15 residues. The CDR3 is CTSSFGQVAGNTIYF. DNA of the CDR3: TGTACCAGCAGCTTTGGGCAGGTCGCTGGAAACACCATATATTTT.

This clonotype was observed many times. The V and J genes are TRBV19 and TRBJ2-3; tentatively, D is TRBD2 (7 bases). This CDR3 spans 14 amino acids. With 8 bases removed from V and 3 bases from J, the gap between germline ends came to 15 bases. From germline, CDR1 is LNHDA and CDR2 SQIVND (reference sequence). The CDR3 protein is CASWGGSFTDTQYF. The CDR3 bases are TGTGCCAGTTGGGGGGGCAGTTTTACAGATACGCAGTATTTT.

The chain uses TRBV7-6 and TRBJ1-3; TRBD1 matches 8 bases. The CDR3 contains 20 residues. CDR1 is SGHVS and CDR2 is FNYEAQ in the germline V gene. The V and J ends lost 4 bases and 0 bases, in that order; junction bases with no gene match: 17. The CDR3 sequence: CASSSTGTGLSLRSGNTIYF. DNA of the CDR3: TGTGCCAGCAGCTCCACCGGGACAGGACTCTCCCTCCGCTCTGGAAACACCATATATTTT. Drawing the rest from reference TRBV7-6 and TRBJ1-3, the complete variable domain is GAGVSQSPRYKVTKRGQDVALRCDPISGHVSLYWYRQALGQGPEFLTYFNYEAQQDKSGLPNDRFSAERPEGSISTLTIQRTEQRDSAMYRCASSSTGTGLSLRSGNTIYFGEGSWLTVV.

This clonotype was counted at least ten times. The CDR3 spells CASKRGLSEKLFF. The DNA of the CDR3 is TGTGCCAGTAAGAGGGGTTTGAGTGAAAAACTGTTTTTT. V is TRBV19 and J is TRBJ1-4; TRBD1 might be the D (5 bases). Trimming removed 7 bases from V and 7 bases from J, with 13 bases in between. Germline-derived CDR1 and CDR2 are LNHDA and SQIVND (reference sequence). The CDR3 consists of 13 residues.

This clonotype was recorded many times. This chain uses TRBV29-1 with TRBJ1-2; 8 bases match TRBD1. Trimming at V came to 6 bases and at J to 6 bases, leaving 3 bases not matched to a gene. There are 11 residues in the CDR3. CDR1 and CDR2 from the germline V gene are SQVTM and ANQGSEA. The CDR3 nucleotides are TGCAGCGTGAAGACAGGGGATGGCTACACCTTC. This codes for CSVKTGDGYTF.

The sample holds many counts of this clonotype. V is TRBV9 and J is TRBJ1-1, with D unresolved. Germline CDR1 and CDR2: SGDLS and YYNGEE. This CDR3 comprises 14 residues. With 0 bases removed from V and 1 base from J, the gap between germline ends came to 7 bases. CDR3 DNA sequence: TGTGCCAGCAGCGTAGTCTCCAAGAACACTGAAGCTTTCTTT. It codes for CASSVVSKNTEAFF.

This clonotype was observed at least ten times. The V call is TRBV19, the J call TRBJ2-7, with 7 bases identical to TRBD2. The ends lost 5 bases at V and 2 bases at J; junction bases unmatched: 12. Germline CDR1 LNHDA, CDR2 SQIVND (reference sequence). The CDR3 loop spans 16 amino acids. The CDR3: CASSSSWGGGTYEQYF. CDR3 nucleotide sequence: TGTGCCAGTAGTTCCTCTTGGGGCGGGGGAACCTACGAGCAGTACTTC.

This clonotype occurred many times. The CDR3 spells CASSYEGRPRSYEQYF. CDR3 DNA: TGTGCCAGCAGCTACGAAGGCAGGCCTCGCTCCTACGAGCAGTACTTC. The V gene is TRBV7-8, the J gene TRBJ2-7; no clear D. CDR1 is SGHVS, CDR2 FQNEAQ, per germline. V was pared by 4 bases and J by 0 bases, with 16 bases between. The CDR3 has 16 amino acids.

This clonotype was seen repeatedly, ten times or more. The gene calls are TRBV19 and TRBJ1-5; perhaps TRBD1 as D (5 bases). CDR3 size: 17 residues. Per germline, CDR1 LNHDA and CDR2 SQIVND (reference sequence). Trimming cost V 4 bases and J 1 base, with 17 bases left between them. CDR3 region: CASSTTPGSSSNQPQHF. The CDR3 DNA reads as TGTGCCAGTAGTACCACCCCAGGGTCCTCAAGCAATCAGCCCCAGCATTTT.

This clonotype was seen only a few times. The chain has TRBV25-1 and TRBJ1-4; TRBD1 might be the D (5 bases). V was trimmed by 4 bases and J by 5 bases, leaving 14 bases between them. CDR3 length equals 15 residues. Germline assignment: CDR1 MGHDK and CDR2 SYGVNS. CDR3: CASSGYGGGNEKLFF. Written as DNA, the CDR3 is TGTGCCAGCAGTGGGTACGGGGGGGGGAATGAAAAACTGTTTTTT.

The chain has TRBV6-1 and TRBJ2-2; no reliable D call. The germline V gene has CDR1 MNHNS and CDR2 SASEGT. Trimming removed 5 bases from V and 5 bases from J, with 6 bases in between. The CDR3 spans 12 residues. CDR3 in DNA: TGTGCCAGCAGTACCTTAACCGGGGAGCTGTTTTTT. Protein product: CASSTLTGELFF.

This clonotype was counted ten times or more. The rearrangement links TRBV28 to TRBJ2-7, with 8 bases identical to TRBD1. Germline CDR1 is MDHEN and CDR2 is SYDVKM. J was trimmed by 4 bases and V by 7 bases; bases with no gene match: 18. The CDR3 totals 17 residues. CDR3 residues: CASIATQGRGRKYEQYF. The CDR3 DNA reads TGTGCCAGCATCGCTACTCAGGGCAGGGGGCGAAAGTACGAGCAGTACTTC.

The table lists this clonotype with many counts. The chain couples TRBV5-1 to TRBJ1-1; D is unclear. The CDR3 length is 14 residues. Germline CDR1 is SGHRS and CDR2 is YFSETQ. V dropped 1 base and J dropped 0 bases, with 7 bases sitting between them. The CDR3 DNA follows: TGCGCCAGCAGCTTGACAGTTCTGAACACTGAAGCTTTCTTT. Amino acids: CASSLTVLNTEAFF.

Only a few counts were recorded for this clonotype. The chain joins TRBV4-2 to TRBJ1-1, with D possibly matching TRBD1 (6 bases). The CDR3 length is 15 residues. The germline V and J ends were trimmed by 1 base and 1 base, with 10 bases remaining between them. The germline V gene encodes CDR1 LGHNA and CDR2 YNFKEQ. The CDR3 here is CASSQVWGQNTEAFF. CDR3 coding DNA: TGTGCCAGCAGCCAAGTCTGGGGACAGAACACTGAAGCTTTCTTT.